This is a list of T cell receptor beta chains from one sample in a study of blood T cell repertoires in COVID-19. Repertoires were generated with immunoSEQ multiplex PCR, while TCRdb's copy carries only in-frame clones and drops some. Among about 140,000 clones, 86% were seen once, and the ten largest hold 4.3%. The sequenced material came from PBMCs or T cells enriched from blood (not recorded which). All receptors derive from a middle-aged man who had recovered from COVID-19. Both conserved end residues are part of each CDR3. The D gene is left open where the match is weak. The size entry is marked missing in some rows and otherwise reads once, few, many or a size class.

>.|TRBJ2-7|TRBV19|.
CASSSHLGLGSYEQYF
TGTGCCAGTAGTTCCCACCTCGGACTGGGGAGCTACGAGCAGTACTTC
>.|TRBJ1-2|TRBV27|.
CASSLGGSHYGYTF
TGTGCCAGCAGTTTAGGAGGGTCCCACTATGGCTACACCTTC
>.|TRBJ2-2|TRBV7-2|.
CASSVRGNTGELFF
TGTGCCAGCAGCGTCCGGGGGAACACCGGGGAGCTGTTTTTT
>.|TRBJ1-2|TRBV7-2|TRBD1
CASSLGTGAYGYTF
TGTGCCAGCAGCTTGGGTACAGGGGCCTATGGCTACACCTTC
>.|TRBJ1-1|TRBV5-1|TRBD1
CASSLTGDTEAFF
TGCGCCAGCAGCTTAACAGGGGACACTGAAGCTTTCTTT
>.|TRBJ1-5|TRBV6-4|.
CASSGSPGLPQHF
TGTGCCAGCAGTGGCTCGCCGGGGTTGCCCCAGCATTTT
>.|TRBJ1-1|TRBV7-9|TRBD1
CASSHSTGWKAEAFF
TGTGCCAGCAGCCACTCGACAGGGTGGAAGGCTGAAGCTTTCTTT
>few|TRBJ1-1|TRBV11-2|.
CASSFQRTLNTEAFF
TGTGCCAGCAGCTTTCAGAGGACACTGAACACTGAAGCTTTCTTT
>.|TRBJ2-1|TRBV10-2|.
CASSGTYYNEQFF
TGCGCCAGCTCCGGGACATATTACAATGAGCAGTTCTTC
>.|TRBJ2-1|TRBV15|TRBD1
CATSRDQGALNEQFF
TGTGCCACCAGCAGAGATCAGGGGGCCCTCAATGAGCAGTTCTTC
>.|TRBJ1-2|TRBV7-9|.
CASSLVSSRDYGYTF
TGTGCCAGCAGCTTAGTATCTAGCCGGGACTATGGCTACACCTTC
>once|TRBJ1-2|TRBV27|TRBD1
CASSSDRGRKANYGYTF
TGTGCCAGCAGTTCGGACAGGGGGCGAAAGGCTAACTATGGCTACACCTTC
>once|TRBJ2-5|TRBV9|.
CASSPDGVGETQYF
TGTGCCAGCAGCCCCGACGGGGTGGGGGAGACCCAGTACTTC
>.|TRBJ1-3|TRBV28|TRBD1
CASSLYTGVDGNTIYF
TGTGCCAGCAGTTTATATACAGGGGTGGATGGAAACACCATATATTTT
>.|TRBJ2-5|TRBV18|.
CASSPMTTEQETQYF
TGTGCCAGCTCACCAATGACTACTGAACAAGAGACCCAGTACTTC
>.|TRBJ1-6|TRBV18|TRBD1
CASQAGTGESPLHF
TGTGCCAGCCAAGCAGGGACAGGGGAATCACCCCTCCACTTT
>.|TRBJ2-1|TRBV24-1|TRBD2
CATSGFSGDEQFF
TGTGCCACCAGTGGTTTTAGCGGGGATGAGCAGTTCTTC
>.|TRBJ2-7|TRBV25-1|TRBD2
CASKAGGYEQYF
TGTGCCAGCAAGGCGGGAGGGTACGAGCAGTACTTC
>.|TRBJ2-7|TRBV7-8|.
CASSPPWRGDEQYF
TGTGCCAGCAGCCCACCATGGAGGGGTGACGAGCAGTACTTC
>.|TRBJ1-1|TRBV18|TRBD1
CASSQGQVNTEAFF
TGTGCCAGCTCACAGGGACAGGTGAACACTGAAGCTTTCTTT
>.|TRBJ1-2|TRBV5-6|TRBD1
CASSPGQSFYGYTF
TGTGCCAGCAGCCCGGGACAGAGCTTCTATGGCTACACCTTC
>once|TRBJ1-2|TRBV3-1/TRBV3-2|TRBD1
CASSQGPTGGRGYTF
TGTGCCAGCAGCCAAGGCCCAACAGGGGGCAGGGGCTACACCTTC
>.|TRBJ2-1|TRBV5-1|TRBD2
CASSLDSGRHNEQFF
TGCGCCAGCAGCTTGGATAGCGGGCGCCACAATGAGCAGTTCTTC
>.|TRBJ2-2|TRBV24-1|.
CATSRSRGLRTGELFF
TGTGCCACCAGTAGAAGTCGGGGATTGCGCACCGGGGAGCTGTTTTTT
>.|TRBJ1-6|TRBV18|.
CASSGGVNSPLHF
TGTGCCAGCTCAGGCGGGGTAAATTCACCCCTCCACTTT
>.|TRBJ2-3|TRBV7-3|TRBD1
CASSPNRGDTQYF
TGTGCCAGCAGCCCAAACAGGGGGGATACGCAGTATTTT
>few|TRBJ1-5|TRBV19|.
CASSRDPWGQGQPQHF
TGTGCCAGTAGTAGGGACCCGTGGGGGCAAGGTCAGCCCCAGCATTTT
>.|TRBJ2-6|TRBV28|.
CASSLEYGVLTF
TGTGCCAGCAGTTTGGAGTATGGGGTCCTGACTTTC
>.|TRBJ1-3|TRBV5-4|TRBD1
CASSQGQAPGNTIYF
TGTGCCAGCAGCCAGGGACAGGCTCCCGGAAACACCATATATTTT
>once|TRBJ1-3|TRBV28|.
CASSHHGGLLTGNTIYF
TGTGCCAGCAGCCACCATGGGGGCCTCTTGACGGGAAACACCATATATTTT
>.|TRBJ1-4|TRBV18|.
CASSSLYNEKLFF
TGTGCCAGCTCCTCACTGTATAATGAAAAACTGTTTTTT
>once|TRBJ2-3|TRBV7-3|TRBD2
CASSLIAGGDTQYF
TGTGCCAGCAGCTTAATAGCGGGGGGCGATACGCAGTATTTT
>.|TRBJ1-5|TRBV18|.
CASSPGLGQPQHF
TGTGCCAGCTCACCAGGGCTTGGTCAGCCCCAGCATTTT
>.|TRBJ2-3|TRBV11-2|TRBD1
CASSRQGWTDTQYF
TGTGCCAGCAGTAGACAGGGATGGACAGATACGCAGTATTTT
>.|TRBJ2-3|TRBV30|TRBD1
CAWRAGQGSTDTQYF
TGTGCCTGGAGGGCGGGACAGGGCAGCACAGATACGCAGTATTTT
>.|TRBJ1-2|TRBV7-2|.
CASSLRGYGYTF
TGTGCCAGCAGCTTGCGGGGGTATGGCTACACCTTC
>.|TRBJ1-5|TRBV28|TRBD1
CASDGTGGSNQPQHF
TGTGCCAGCGATGGGACAGGGGGTAGCAATCAGCCCCAGCATTTT
>.|TRBJ2-3|TRBV6-5|.
CASRGGGGRKDTQYF
TGTGCCAGCAGAGGAGGAGGGGGCCGAAAAGATACGCAGTATTTT
>.|TRBJ1-4|TRBV19|.
CASSILGATNEKLFF
TGTGCCAGTAGTATATTGGGAGCAACTAATGAAAAACTGTTTTTT
>.|TRBJ2-7|TRBV4-3|.
CASSQDHGLAYEQYF
TGCGCCAGCAGCCAAGATCACGGGTTAGCCTACGAGCAGTACTTC